Listed below are T cell receptor beta chains from one sample, sequenced in a study of spatial heterogeneity in lung cancer. TCRdb re-derived calls from the 5' RACE reads in MiXCR, one entry per CDR3 protein. Of around 120,000 distinct CDR3 sequences listed, over 9% are singletons. The sample consisted of PBMCs, taken at follow-up. Source of these receptors: a male donor with early-stage non-small cell lung cancer. Both conserved end residues are trimmed from each CDR3.

TRBV2 ASSVGTGLQPQH
TRBV29-1 SVAGGAPRADTQY
TRBV7-2 ASSVSGGLAVSSYEQY
TRBV5-1 ASRGGQDTDTQY
TRBV20-1 SAPLWENQPQH
TRBV28 ASSLYGVSLYEQY
TRBV9 ASSPPGGNYNEQF
TRBV4-3 ASSQQGARSGANVLT
TRBV7-8 ASSLRIGTFQETQY
TRBV6-6 ASSREGEQY
TRBV29-1 SVHRGHTIY
TRBV29-1 SVSGPSGPYEQY
TRBV6-2/TRBV6-3 ASSFLLARAETQY
TRBV28 ASSLRYNQPQH
TRBV12-3/TRBV12-4 ASSPLQGGSPLH
TRBV28 ASSLGLRAQY
TRBV25-1 ASGPPGSYNSPLH
TRBV20-1 SAGDNRGETQY
TRBV4-2 ASSQGQGDYEQY
TRBV6-2/TRBV6-3 ASLRGTADTQY
TRBV7-2 ASSLLRGAGEQF
TRBV3-1 ASSHFSGGAAKNIQY
TRBV7-2 ASSPQGVSYNSPLH
TRBV7-9 ASSLQGGPNYGYT
TRBV5-8 ASSPRLTDTEELF
TRBV6-6 ASTRYSSYEQY
TRBV7-2 ASSGQSYNSPLH
TRBV6-2/TRBV6-3 ASSYAGRGQPQH